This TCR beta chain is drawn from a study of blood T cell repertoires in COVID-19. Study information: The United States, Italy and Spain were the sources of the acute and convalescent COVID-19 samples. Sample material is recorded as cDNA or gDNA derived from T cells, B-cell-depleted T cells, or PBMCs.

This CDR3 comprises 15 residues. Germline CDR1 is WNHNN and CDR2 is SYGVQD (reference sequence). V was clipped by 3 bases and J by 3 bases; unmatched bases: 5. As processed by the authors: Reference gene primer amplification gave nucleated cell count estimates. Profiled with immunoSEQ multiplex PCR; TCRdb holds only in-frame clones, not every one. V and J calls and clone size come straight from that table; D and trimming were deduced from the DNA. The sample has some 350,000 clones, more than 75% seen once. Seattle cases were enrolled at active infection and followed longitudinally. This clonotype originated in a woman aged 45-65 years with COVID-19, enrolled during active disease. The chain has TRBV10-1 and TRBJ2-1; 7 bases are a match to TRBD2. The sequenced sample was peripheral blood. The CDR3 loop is CASSDGGGRYNEQFF. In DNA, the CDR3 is TGCGCCAGCAGTGACGGCGGGGGTCGCTACAATGAGCAGTTCTTC.